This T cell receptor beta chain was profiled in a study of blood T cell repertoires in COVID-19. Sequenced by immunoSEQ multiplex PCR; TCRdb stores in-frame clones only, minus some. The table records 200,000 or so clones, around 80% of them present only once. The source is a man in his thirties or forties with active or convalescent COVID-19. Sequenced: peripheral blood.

The CDR3 sequence is CASSLLGGEKLFF. CDR3 DNA: TGTGCCAGCAGCTTATTAGGGGGAGAAAAACTGTTTTTT. The chain recombines TRBV7-9 with TRBJ1-4, with a possible D match to TRBD1 (6 bases). V shed 2 bases and J shed 8 bases, with 9 bases lying between them. From germline, CDR1 is SEHNR and CDR2 FQNEAQ (reference sequence). The CDR3 loop spans 13 amino acids.